These 26 T cell receptor beta chains originate from one sample sequenced in a study of blood T cells in healthy people across ages. The second PCR ran about 6 to 12 cycles with a sample-barcoded 5' primer and J-beta primers. TCRdb reprocessed the 5' RACE reads via MiXCR and lists one record per CDR3 protein. The sample has approximately 690,000 distinct CDR3 sequences; roughly two fifths are singletons. The material sequenced was blood. The receptors here all came from a man older than 75 in good health.

This clonotype was picked up many times. The V gene is TRBV29-1, the J gene TRBJ2-7; 9 nucleotides line up with TRBD2. Per germline, CDR1 SQVTM and CDR2 ANQGSEA. The CDR3 extends over 14 amino acids. Unmatched junction bases numbered 9, after V lost 7 bases and J lost 2 bases. CDR3 in DNA: TGCAGCGCCAAACTAGCGGGTGCCGCCTACGAGCAGTACTTC. Its translation is CSAKLAGAAYEQYF.

Concerning this clonotype: A read error may account for a junction end that differs from germline. The V gene is TRBV7-2, the J gene TRBJ1-2; D is ambiguous. CDR3 length: 13 amino acids. Germline assignment: CDR1 SGHTA and CDR2 FQGNSA. The CDR3 nucleotides are TGTGCCAGCAGCTCCGGACCCCTCTATGGCCACACCTTC. It codes for CASSSGPLYGHTF. Using reference TRBV7-2 and TRBJ1-2 for the parts outside the CDR3, the full variable domain is GAGVSQSPSNKVTEKGKDVELRCDPISGHTALYWYRQSLGQGLEFLIYFQGNSAPDKSGLPSDRFSAERTGGSVSTLTIQRTQQEDSAVYLCASSSGPLYGHTFGSGTRLTVV.

The CDR3 DNA sequence: TGTGCCAGCAGTTTTACGGGCTCGAACTATGGCTACACCTTC. Protein: CASSFTGSNYGYTF. The J gene is TRBJ1-2, the V gene TRBV12-3 or TRBV12-4; D call uncertain. The CDR3 has 14 amino acids. The V gene lost 3 bases and the J gene lost 2 bases, with 10 bases spanning the gap.

This chain uses TRBV20-1 with TRBJ2-5; TRBD1 or TRBD2 may be the D gene (7 bases each). The V gene's germline CDR1 is DFQATT and CDR2 SNEGSKA (reference sequence). V was clipped by 7 bases and J by 1 base, with 13 bases between them. This CDR3 spans 13 amino acids. CDR3 sequence (DNA): TGCAGTGTGGGGGGGGACAGCCAAGAGACCCAGTACTTC. Translating it yields CSVGGDSQETQYF.

This clonotype was seen more than once but under ten times. One junction end does not reproduce the germline sequence, and a read error may be involved. The chain couples TRBV7-7 to TRBJ2-7; no clear D gene. This CDR3 spans 13 amino acids. Germline V gives CDR1 SSHAT, CDR2 FNYEAQ (reference sequence). CDR3 DNA: TGTGCTAGCAGCTTAAACGGGTACGACGAGCAGTACTTC. It translates to CASSLNGYDEQYF.

The chain carries TRBV27 and TRBJ2-5; TRBD1 matches 9 bases. V lost 8 bases and J lost 0; bases outside the gene matches: 4. The CDR3 totals 14 residues. Germline loops: CDR1 MNHEY, CDR2 SMNVEV (reference sequence). The CDR3 coding sequence is TGTGCCAGCCGGGACAGGGCGTACCAAGAGACCCAGTACTTC. Translated, it gives CASRDRAYQETQYF.

This clonotype has just a few counts. The V and J genes are TRBV2 and TRBJ2-2; perhaps TRBD1 as D (6 bases). Trimming shortened V by 2 bases and J by 4 bases, and 14 bases separated the two germline ends. The length of the CDR3 is 16 residues. Germline V gene lookup returns CDR1 SNHLY and CDR2 FYNNEI. The CDR3 DNA sequence: TGTGCCAGCAGTGAAACCCCCACAGGGAGCACCGGGGAGCTGTTTTTT. Amino acid sequence: CASSETPTGSTGELFF.

Comments on this clonotype: Being one base from a much bigger clone, this may be a read error. V and J are TRBV29-1 and TRBJ2-1; either TRBD1 or TRBD2 may fit D (5 bases each). The germline gives CDR1 SQVTM, CDR2 ANQGSEA. The CDR3 runs to 14 residues. Deletions cut 6 bases from V and 5 bases from J, with 17 bases between. CDR3 coding DNA: TGCAGCGTCTCGCCGGGACGGGGTCACAATGAGCAGTTCTTC. This sequence encodes CSVSPGRGHNEQFF.

V is TRBV5-1 and J is TRBJ2-7; the match to TRBD1 covers 10 bases. The germline V gene encodes CDR1 SGHRS and CDR2 YFSETQ. This CDR3 contains 15 residues. Losses at the gene ends were 4 bases for V and 5 bases for J; bases not matched to a gene: 9. CDR3 protein: CASSPSDRGINEQYF. As DNA, the CDR3 is TGCGCCAGCAGCCCTTCGGACAGGGGGATTAACGAGCAGTACTTC.

The rearrangement links TRBV6-6 to TRBJ2-7; 10 bases agree with TRBD1. Germline V CDR1 and CDR2: MNHNY, SVGAGI (reference sequence). V trimming: 3 bases; J trimming: 3 bases; junction bases outside the gene matches: 8. The CDR3 consists of 16 residues. The CDR3 DNA reads TGTGCCAGCAGTTATCCTACGGGACAGGGGTTCTACGAGCAGTACTTC. Its translation: CASSYPTGQGFYEQYF.

This clonotype was counted many times. One end of the junction does not line up with germline, which may come from a read error. The chain couples TRBV5-1 to TRBJ2-7, with TRBD2 identical over 10 bases. There are 15 residues in the CDR3. Looked up from germline, CDR1 is SGHRS and CDR2 is YFSETQ. In DNA, the CDR3 is TGTGCCAGCAGCCCCCGACTAGCGGGTGGCTACGAGCAGTACTTC. Amino acids: CASSPRLAGGYEQYF.

The rearrangement uses TRBV7-9 and TRBJ2-3; 10 nucleotides match TRBD1. With 5 bases clipped from V and 3 bases from J, the junction kept 8 bases outside the gene matches. CDR3 length: 16 residues. Germline values: CDR1 SEHNR, CDR2 FQNEAQ (reference sequence). The CDR3 here is CASSPGDRGQTDTQYF. Written as DNA, the CDR3 is TGTGCCAGCAGCCCTGGGGACAGGGGACAAACAGATACGCAGTATTTT.

This sequence joins TRBV7-2 and TRBJ2-2; possibly TRBD1 for D (5 bases). With 5 bases removed from V and 5 bases from J, the gap between germline ends came to 15 bases. This CDR3 is built from 15 residues. Germline assignment: CDR1 SGHTA and CDR2 FQGNSA. The CDR3 protein is CASSIRAPGTGELFF. The CDR3, as DNA: TGTGCCAGCAGCATCCGGGCCCCAGGGACCGGGGAGCTGTTTTTT.

This rearrangement joins TRBV29-1 to TRBJ1-2; 8 bases map to TRBD1. With V trimmed by 2 bases and J by 4 bases, 3 bases remained unmatched. The CDR3 covers 13 residues. Germline CDR1 and CDR2: SQVTM and ANQGSEA. CDR3 amino acids: CSVESGTGYGYTF. The DNA of the CDR3 is TGCAGCGTTGAATCCGGGACAGGCTATGGCTACACCTTC.

This chain joins TRBV28 and TRBJ1-6; D remains ambiguous. V lost 4 bases and J 0 bases, leaving 7 bases between the germline ends. CDR1 MDHEN and CDR2 SYDVKM come from the germline V gene. This CDR3 comprises 15 residues. This chain's CDR3 is CASSWDSSYNSPLHF. In DNA form, the CDR3 reads TGTGCCAGCAGTTGGGATAGCTCCTATAATTCACCCCTCCACTTT.

This clonotype has only a few counts. This rearrangement joins TRBV29-1 to TRBJ1-2; tentative D call: TRBD1 (6 bases). The V end was cut by 2 bases, the J end by 7 bases, with 14 bases between. Germline CDR1 reads SQVTM; CDR2 reads ANQGSEA. This CDR3 has 13 residues. CDR3 bases: TGCAGCGTTGAATTACAGGGTGGGATTGGCTACACCTTC. This encodes CSVELQGGIGYTF.

This rearrangement joins TRBV20-1 to TRBJ1-5; no clear D. V lost 6 bases to trimming and J lost 0 bases, with 15 bases between them. Germline values: CDR1 DFQATT, CDR2 SNEGSKA (reference sequence). The CDR3 covers 15 residues. The CDR3 sequence: CSAKRYGDSNQPQHF. CDR3 bases: TGCAGTGCCAAGAGGTACGGCGATAGCAATCAGCCCCAGCATTTT.

A few counts support this clonotype. V gene TRBV20-1 combines with J gene TRBJ2-3, with 13 bases aligning to TRBD2. Germline trimming cut 6 bases from V and 2 bases from J; bases unmatched to any gene: 5. CDR3 length: 15 amino acids. From germline, CDR1 is DFQATT and CDR2 SNEGSKA (reference sequence). This chain's CDR3 is CSARTSGGITDTQYF. The CDR3 nucleotides are TGCAGTGCCAGGACTAGCGGGGGAATCACAGATACGCAGTATTTT.

The gene calls are TRBV10-3 and TRBJ2-5; D perhaps matches TRBD1 (6 bases). Germline lookup yields CDR1 ENHRY and CDR2 SYGVKD. The CDR3 spans 15 residues. V lost 0 bases, J lost 5 bases, and 13 bases lay in between. The CDR3 DNA follows: TGTGCCATCAGTGAGTCTGGGCAGGGGTTGGAGACCCAGTACTTC. Its translation: CAISESGQGLETQYF.

This clonotype was counted a few times. The chain combines TRBV6-1 with TRBJ2-3, with D perhaps TRBD1 (6 bases). CDR1 and CDR2 (germline): MNHNS, SASEGT. V dropped 6 bases and J dropped 2 bases, with 9 bases sitting between them. CDR3 length equals 13 residues. The CDR3: CASSGQPTDTQYF. The CDR3 nucleotides read TGTGCCAGCAGCGGACAGCCCACAGATACGCAGTATTTT.

V is TRBV25-1 and J is TRBJ2-1; D not resolved. The V gene lost 5 bases and the J gene lost 3 bases, with 8 bases spanning the gap. There are 13 residues in the CDR3. CDR1 is MGHDK, CDR2 SYGVNS, per germline. CDR3 loop: CASSQPIYNEQFF. In DNA form, the CDR3 reads TGTGCCAGCAGTCAGCCGATCTACAATGAGCAGTTCTTC.

The J gene is TRBJ2-5, the V gene TRBV12-3 or TRBV12-4; D unresolved. CDR3 length: 11 amino acids. Deletions cut 10 bases from V and 3 bases from J, with 9 bases between. The DNA for the CDR3 is TGTGCCAACCGGACCGAAGAGACCCAGTACTTC. It translates to CANRTEETQYF.

The chain links TRBV6-2 or TRBV6-3 to TRBJ1-6; no clear D. The length of the CDR3 is 12 residues. V was trimmed by 2 bases and J by 18 bases, leaving 14 bases between them. Germline V CDR1 and CDR2: MNHEY, SVGEGT. Written as DNA, the CDR3 is TGTGCCAGCAGTTACGAGGGCCACACCCCCCACTTT. It specifies CASSYEGHTPHF.

This sequence joins TRBV4-1 and TRBJ2-1, with TRBD1 matching over 7 bases. The germline V gene has CDR1 MGHRA and CDR2 YSYEKL. The CDR3 length is 16 residues. J was trimmed by 13 bases and V by 1 base; bases with no gene match: 16. CDR3 in DNA: TGCGCCAGCAGCCAAGGAAGGGGGCTTGGGGGAGAGACCCAGTTCTTC. It codes for CASSQGRGLGGETQFF.

The rearrangement joins TRBV6-2 or TRBV6-3 to TRBJ1-1, with a tentative D call TRBD1 (6 bases). Per the germline V gene, CDR1 is MNHEY and CDR2 is SVGEGT. The V end lost 8 bases, the J end lost 4 bases, and 17 bases lay between the germline ends. The CDR3 contains 14 residues. The CDR3 bases are TGTGCCAGCGGATACAGGGTTGGTGGCACTGAAGCTTTCTTT. Amino acid sequence: CASGYRVGGTEAFF.

The rearrangement uses TRBV6-1 and TRBJ2-1; TRBD1 matches 7 bases. V was pared by 8 bases and J by 5 bases, with 6 bases of the junction left unmatched. The CDR3 covers 13 residues. Germline V gives CDR1 MNHNS, CDR2 SASEGT. CDR3 in DNA: TGTGCCAGCGGGGCACAGGGGCACAATGAGCAGTTCTTC. This codes for CASGAQGHNEQFF.